This TCR beta chain comes out of a study of breast tumors, draining lymph nodes, adjacent tissues. Findings and caveats of the study: Tumor and nontumor repertoires were significantly more similar in luminal-like than in basal-like breast cancer.

Each CDR3 protein is one row after TCRdb ran MiXCR on the multiplex PCR reads. This sample carries about 63,000 distinct CDR3 sequences, 57% of them seen once, and the ten largest clones take roughly a fifth. As regards this clonotype: Its matching antigen is unknown.

This TCR was recovered from a female donor with breast cancer. Some clones in this sample may be carry-over from other donors' samples. The sequencing sample was made of breast tumor tissue.

CDR3 nucleotide sequence: TGTGCCAGCAGTTCTGTTCCCTCGGGAGATTTCAATGAGCAGTTCTTC. Translation: CASSSVPSGDFNEQFF. The chain is built from TRBV6-5 and TRBJ2-1; tentatively, D is TRBD2 (6 bases). The V end was cut by 4 bases, the J end by 6 bases, with 19 bases between. Germline assignment: CDR1 MNHEY and CDR2 SVGAGI. The CDR3 covers 16 residues.